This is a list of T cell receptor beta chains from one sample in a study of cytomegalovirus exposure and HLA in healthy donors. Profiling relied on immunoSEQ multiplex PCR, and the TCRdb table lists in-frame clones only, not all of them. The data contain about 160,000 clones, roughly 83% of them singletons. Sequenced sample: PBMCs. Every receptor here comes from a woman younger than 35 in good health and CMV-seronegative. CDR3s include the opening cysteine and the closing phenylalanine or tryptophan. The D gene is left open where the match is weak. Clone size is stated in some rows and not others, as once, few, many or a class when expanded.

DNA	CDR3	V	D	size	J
TGTGCCAGCAGCTCGAATGCGGGGGGGGTACGGACAGATACGCAGTATTTT	CASSSNAGGVRTDTQYF	TRBV7-9	TRBD2	.	TRBJ2-3
TGTGCCAGTAGTAGGGACAGGGGCCCTAGCAATCAGCCCCAGCATTTT	CASSRDRGPSNQPQHF	TRBV19	TRBD1	.	TRBJ1-5
TGTGCCAGCAGCTCTACCGGACAGGGTCGGAACGAGCAGTACTTC	CASSSTGQGRNEQYF	TRBV7-9	TRBD1	.	TRBJ2-7
TGCGCCAGCAGCCTCCAACCGGGACTAGCGGGTCCGAGCACAGATACGCAGTATTTT	CASSLQPGLAGPSTDTQYF	TRBV5-1	TRBD2	.	TRBJ2-3
TGTGCCAGCAGCTTAGAAGGTCACAGGGCCAACTATGGCTACACCTTC	CASSLEGHRANYGYTF	TRBV7-9	.	.	TRBJ1-2
TGTGCCAGTAGCTCGACAGGGGGCGGCGGTGCTACCGGGGAGCTGTTTTTT	CASSSTGGGGATGELFF	TRBV19	TRBD1	.	TRBJ2-2
TGCGCCAGCAGCCATCTTACAGGGGTAGGGCAGTATTTT	CASSHLTGVGQYF	TRBV4-1	TRBD1	.	TRBJ2-3
TGTGCCAGTAGTATTGGGGGGGCGATCGGTTCACCCCTCCACTTT	CASSIGGAIGSPLHF	TRBV19	.	.	TRBJ1-6
TGTGCCAGTAGTATAGGCAGGGATCCCCAAAAACTGTTTTTT	CASSIGRDPQKLFF	TRBV19	.	few	TRBJ1-4
TGTTCCAGCAGCCAGGCCGCCAGGGCAGGAGAGACCCAGTACTTC	CSSSQAARAGETQYF	TRBV7-9	.	.	TRBJ2-5
TGCGCCAGCAAGGGACAGGGGGATGTCACTGAAGCTTTCTTT	CASKGQGDVTEAFF	TRBV10-1	TRBD1	.	TRBJ1-1
TGTGCCAGCAGCTCTAGCGGGGGGGCCCACAATGAGCAGTTCTTC	CASSSSGGAHNEQFF	TRBV11-3	TRBD2	.	TRBJ2-1
TGTGCCAGCAGTTTAGACAGAAGGCAGCCCCAGCATTTT	CASSLDRRQPQHF	TRBV28	.	.	TRBJ1-5
TGCGCCAGCAGCTGGGGAGGCGCGATGAACACTGAAGCTTTCTTT	CASSWGGAMNTEAFF	TRBV5-1	.	.	TRBJ1-1
TGTGCCCCCACCTCCGGGGTAAACACTGAAGCTTTCTTT	CAPTSGVNTEAFF	TRBV7-9	.	.	TRBJ1-1
TGTGCCAGCAGCCCAGGGGGTGTGCTAAGGGGAAACACTGAAGCTTTCTTT	CASSPGGVLRGNTEAFF	TRBV4-2	TRBD1	.	TRBJ1-1
TGTGCCAGCAGTGAAGCGGCCGGGACAGTGGGCGAGCAGTACTTC	CASSEAAGTVGEQYF	TRBV6-1	TRBD1	.	TRBJ2-7
TGTGCCAGCAGCTCCCGGTTGTGGGAGCTGTTTTTT	CASSSRLWELFF	TRBV9	.	.	TRBJ2-2
TGCGCCAGCAGCCGGAGGGGCCCTCTTAGTAATGAAAAACTGTTTTTT	CASSRRGPLSNEKLFF	TRBV5-1	.	.	TRBJ1-4
TGCGCCAGCAGCCCTAGCGGCAACAATGAGCAGTTCTTC	CASSPSGNNEQFF	TRBV5-1	TRBD2	.	TRBJ2-1
TGTGCCAGCAGCCCGCCGGGGACAGTCCCCTACGAGCAGTACTTC	CASSPPGTVPYEQYF	TRBV5-4	TRBD1	few	TRBJ2-7
TGTGCCAGCAGCCTCCGACACAGGGGATTCCGGTCCTACGAGCAGTACTTC	CASSLRHRGFRSYEQYF	TRBV5-5	TRBD1	.	TRBJ2-7
TGTGCCAGCCTAGCGGGGGGGCCCAAAAACATTCAGTACTTC	CASLAGGPKNIQYF	TRBV19	TRBD2	.	TRBJ2-4
TGTGCCAGCAGCTTGCAGGGATTAGAGTACGAGCAGTACTTC	CASSLQGLEYEQYF	TRBV5-4	.	.	TRBJ2-7
TGTGCCAGCGCGGGCCACAGGGAAAGGGATATACGGGAAAAACTGTTTTTT	CASAGHRERDIREKLFF	TRBV28	.	.	TRBJ1-4
TGCGCCAGCAGTGAGTCGAGAAGGATGAGGCAGCCCCAGCATTTT	CASSESRRMRQPQHF	TRBV10-2	.	.	TRBJ1-5
TGTGCCAGCTCAGCGGGACAGGTGAACACTGAAGCTTTCTTT	CASSAGQVNTEAFF	TRBV18	TRBD1	few	TRBJ1-1
TGTGCCAGCAGTTACTCGAGGGACAGCTACAATGAGCAGTTCTTC	CASSYSRDSYNEQFF	TRBV6-6	TRBD1	.	TRBJ2-1
TGTGCCAGCAGAGAGACAGGGCCCTACGAGCAGTACTTC	CASRETGPYEQYF	TRBV28	TRBD1	.	TRBJ2-7
TGTGCCAGCAGTGAAGACCCAGGCCCGAATGAAAAACTGTTTTTT	CASSEDPGPNEKLFF	TRBV6-1	.	.	TRBJ1-4
TGCGCCAGCAGCTTCGCTAGCGGGGGAACCTACGAGCAGTACTTC	CASSFASGGTYEQYF	TRBV5-1	TRBD2	.	TRBJ2-7
TGCGCCAGCAGCCAAGGGAACAAAATTAGCGGGGGGAGGTGGGACAGTCAGTACTTC	CASSQGNKISGGRWDSQYF	TRBV4-1	TRBD2	.	TRBJ2-4
TGTGCCAGCAGCGCCCTCGGACAGATGAACACTGAAGCTTTCTTT	CASSALGQMNTEAFF	TRBV9	.	.	TRBJ1-1
TGTGCCAGCAGCCGCGGGGGGGCCGGGGAGACCCAGTACTTC	CASSRGGAGETQYF	TRBV4-2	TRBD2	.	TRBJ2-5
TGTGCCAGCAGCGATCCAAGACAGGGGATTGGCTACACCTTC	CASSDPRQGIGYTF	TRBV6-6	TRBD1	few	TRBJ1-2
TGTGCCAGCAGTTTAAGGGGGGGCAGTGGGGCCAACGTCCTGACTTTC	CASSLRGGSGANVLTF	TRBV27	.	.	TRBJ2-6
TGTGCCAGCAGCCGGACAGGGGATGGCTACACCTTC	CASSRTGDGYTF	TRBV5-4	TRBD1	.	TRBJ1-2